This T cell receptor beta chain was sequenced for a study of CD8+ T cells in alopecia areata. Treatment: oral pan-JAK inhibitor, 5-10 mg twice daily. Study observations and caveats: Among the top 100, expanded CD8+ clones, as well as scalp clonality, were significantly decreased by tofacitinib.

CDR1 LNHDA and CDR2 SQIVND come from the germline V gene (reference sequence). Deletions cut 5 bases from V and 8 bases from J, with 12 bases between. CDR3 length: 12 amino acids. RNA was isolated and reverse transcribed to cDNA, the sequencing template. Sequenced by immunoSEQ multiplex PCR; TCRdb stores in-frame clones only, minus some. The table includes some 200,000 clones, roughly 50% detected once. For this clone: Its antigen remains unknown.

This rearrangement joins TRBV19 to TRBJ1-1; possible D gene TRBD1, 6 bases. The sequenced sample was CD8+ T cells sorted from blood, obtained at week 24, from a patient treated with tofacitinib. The clonotype was recovered from a human donor with alopecia areata. In nucleotides, the CDR3 is TGTGCCAGTAGTTTACAGGGATGGGAAGCTTTCTTT. Translation: CASSLQGWEAFF.